This TCR beta chain was identified in a study of spatial heterogeneity in lung cancer. Whole-study context: For tumor regions, TCR transcript counts showed a strong correlation with a T cell module score derived from matched bulk RNA-seq. Across the raw uncorrected reads, a unique TCR and UMI combination was observed, on average, more than ten times. Overall study findings and caveats: One measure, the expanded intratumoral alpha and beta TCR count, tracked tumor mutation counts.

Each CDR3 protein gets one entry after TCRdb re-called the 5' RACE reads with MiXCR. The table has under 7,000 distinct CDR3 sequences, 9.1% seen once. CDR1 is DFQATT, CDR2 SNEGSKA, per germline (reference sequence). The CDR3 covers 15 residues. Deletions cut 0 bases from V and 3 bases from J, with 12 bases between. This clonotype has ten or more counts. Antigen unknown. Regarding time point: sample taken at primary tumor resection. The donor population consisted of 72 patients with untreated, early-stage non-small cell lung cancer. Whole RNA, isolated from tumor, nontumor lung or frozen PBMC, was sequenced without prior sorting.

The rearrangement uses TRBV20-1 and TRBJ1-5; TRBD1 might be the D (5 bases). Sequencing was performed on lung tumor tissue, taken at surgery. The clonotype originates from a female donor with early-stage non-small cell lung cancer. The CDR3 spells CSARDLRQNNQPQHF. The CDR3 region has the DNA TGCAGTGCTAGAGATTTGCGACAGAACAATCAGCCCCAGCATTTT.